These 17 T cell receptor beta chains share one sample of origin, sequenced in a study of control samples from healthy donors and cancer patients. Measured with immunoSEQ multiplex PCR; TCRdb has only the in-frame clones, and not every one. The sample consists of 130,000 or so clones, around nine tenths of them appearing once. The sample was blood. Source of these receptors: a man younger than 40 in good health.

This CDR3 reads CASSLGQAPGELFF. The CDR3 nucleotides are TGTGCCAGCAGCTTAGGGCAGGCCCCCGGGGAGCTGTTTTTT. This chain links TRBV11-2 with TRBJ2-2; D remains unclear. The germline V and J ends were trimmed by 1 base and 6 bases, with 9 bases remaining between them. The CDR3 totals 14 residues. Germline V gene data show CDR1 as SGHAT and CDR2 as FQNNGV.

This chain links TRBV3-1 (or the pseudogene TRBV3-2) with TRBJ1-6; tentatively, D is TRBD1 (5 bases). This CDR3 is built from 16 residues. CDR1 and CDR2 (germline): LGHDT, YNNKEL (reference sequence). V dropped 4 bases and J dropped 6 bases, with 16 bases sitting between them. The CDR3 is CASSRRGGVTNSPLHF. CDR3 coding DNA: TGTGCCAGCAGCCGCCGGGGGGGGGTGACTAATTCACCCCTCCACTTT.

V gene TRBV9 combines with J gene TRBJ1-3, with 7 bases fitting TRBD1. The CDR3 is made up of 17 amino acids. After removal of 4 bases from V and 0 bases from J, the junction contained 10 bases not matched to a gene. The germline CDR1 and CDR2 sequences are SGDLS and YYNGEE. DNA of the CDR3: TGTGCCAGCAGCCTCCGGGACAGCGAACCCTCTGGAAACACCATATATTTT. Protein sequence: CASSLRDSEPSGNTIYF.

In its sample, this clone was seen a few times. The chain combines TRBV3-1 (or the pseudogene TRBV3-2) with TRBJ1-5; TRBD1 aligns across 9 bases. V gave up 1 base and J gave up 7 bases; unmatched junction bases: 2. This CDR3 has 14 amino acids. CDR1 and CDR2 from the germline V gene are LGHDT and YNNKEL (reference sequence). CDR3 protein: CASSQGTGEQPQHF. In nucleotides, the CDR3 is TGTGCCAGCAGCCAAGGGACAGGGGAACAGCCCCAGCATTTT.

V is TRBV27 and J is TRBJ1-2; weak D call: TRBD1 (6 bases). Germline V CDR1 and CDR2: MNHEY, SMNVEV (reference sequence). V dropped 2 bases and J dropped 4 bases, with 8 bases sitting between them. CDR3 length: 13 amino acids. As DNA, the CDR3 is TGTGCCAGCAGTTTAGACAGGACCTATGGCTACACCTTC. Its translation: CASSLDRTYGYTF.

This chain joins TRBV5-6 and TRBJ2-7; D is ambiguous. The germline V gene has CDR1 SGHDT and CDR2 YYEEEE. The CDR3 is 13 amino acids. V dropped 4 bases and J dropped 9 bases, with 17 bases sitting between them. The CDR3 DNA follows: TGTGCCAGCAGCCTGGGCCCGGCGGTATTGCAGTACTTC. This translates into CASSLGPAVLQYF. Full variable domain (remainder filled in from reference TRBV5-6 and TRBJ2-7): DAGVTQSPTHLIKTRGQQVTLRCSPKSGHDTVSWYQQALGQGPQFIFQYYEEEERQRGNFPDRFSGHQFPNYSSELNVNALLLGDSALYLCASSLGPAVLQYFGPGTRLTVT.

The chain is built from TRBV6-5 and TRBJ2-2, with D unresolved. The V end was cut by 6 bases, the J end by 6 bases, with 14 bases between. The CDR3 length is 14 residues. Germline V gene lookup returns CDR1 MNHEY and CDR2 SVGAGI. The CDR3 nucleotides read TGTGCCAGCAGGAGTCCCCCGAATGCCGGGGAGCTGTTTTTT. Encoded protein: CASRSPPNAGELFF.

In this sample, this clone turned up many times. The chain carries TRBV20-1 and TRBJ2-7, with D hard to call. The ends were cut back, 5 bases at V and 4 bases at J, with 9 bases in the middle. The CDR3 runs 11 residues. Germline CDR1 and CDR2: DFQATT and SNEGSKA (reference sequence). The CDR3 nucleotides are TGCAGTGCTGCGAGCAAATACGAGCAGTACTTC. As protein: CSAASKYEQYF.

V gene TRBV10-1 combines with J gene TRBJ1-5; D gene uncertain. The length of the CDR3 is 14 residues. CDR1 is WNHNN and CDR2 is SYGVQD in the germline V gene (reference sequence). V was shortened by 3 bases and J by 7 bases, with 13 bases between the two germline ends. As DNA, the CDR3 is TGCGCCAGCAGTGAAGGGAGTAGCGAACAGCCCCAGCATTTT. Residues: CASSEGSSEQPQHF.

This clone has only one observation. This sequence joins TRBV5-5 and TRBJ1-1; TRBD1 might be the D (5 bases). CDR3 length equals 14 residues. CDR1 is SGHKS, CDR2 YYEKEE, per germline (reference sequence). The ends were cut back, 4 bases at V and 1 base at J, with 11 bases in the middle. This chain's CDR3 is CASSPGLPNTEAFF. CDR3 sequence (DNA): TGTGCCAGCAGCCCGGGACTGCCGAACACTGAAGCTTTCTTT. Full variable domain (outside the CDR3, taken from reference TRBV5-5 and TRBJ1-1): DAGVTQSPTHLIKTRGQQVTLRCSPISGHKSVSWYQQVLGQGPQFIFQYYEKEERGRGNFPDRFSARQFPNYSSELNVNALLLGDSALYLCASSPGLPNTEAFFGQGTRLTVV.

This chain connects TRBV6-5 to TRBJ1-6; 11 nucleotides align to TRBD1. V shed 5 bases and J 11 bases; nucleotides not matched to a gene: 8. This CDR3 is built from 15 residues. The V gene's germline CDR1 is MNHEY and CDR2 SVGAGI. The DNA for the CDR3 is TGTGCCAGCAGTCCCGGACAGGGGGCCTTGGCACCCCTCCACTTT. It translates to CASSPGQGALAPLHF.

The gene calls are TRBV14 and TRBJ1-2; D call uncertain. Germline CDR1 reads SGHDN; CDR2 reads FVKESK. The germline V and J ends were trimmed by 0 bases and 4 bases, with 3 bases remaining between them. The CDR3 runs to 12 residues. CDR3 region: CASSQEAYGYTF. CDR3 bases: TGTGCCAGCAGCCAAGAGGCCTATGGCTACACCTTC.

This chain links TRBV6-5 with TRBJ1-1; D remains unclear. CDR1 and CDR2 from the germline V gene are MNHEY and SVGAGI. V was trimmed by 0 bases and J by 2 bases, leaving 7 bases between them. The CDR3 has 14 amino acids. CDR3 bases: TGTGCCAGCAGTTACTCCACGCCAAACACTGAAGCTTTCTTT. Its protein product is CASSYSTPNTEAFF.

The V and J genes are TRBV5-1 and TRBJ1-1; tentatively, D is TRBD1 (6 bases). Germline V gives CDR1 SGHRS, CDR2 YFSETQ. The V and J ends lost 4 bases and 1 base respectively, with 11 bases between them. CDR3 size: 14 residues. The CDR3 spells CASSILGGNTEAFF. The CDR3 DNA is TGCGCCAGCAGCATCCTAGGGGGGAACACTGAAGCTTTCTTT.

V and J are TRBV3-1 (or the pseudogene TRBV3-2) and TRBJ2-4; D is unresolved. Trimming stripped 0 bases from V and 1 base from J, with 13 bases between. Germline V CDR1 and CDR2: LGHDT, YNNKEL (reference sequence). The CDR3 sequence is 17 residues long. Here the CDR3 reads CASSQDRSVTAKNIQYF. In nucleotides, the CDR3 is TGTGCCAGCAGCCAAGATCGGTCCGTGACGGCCAAAAACATTCAGTACTTC.

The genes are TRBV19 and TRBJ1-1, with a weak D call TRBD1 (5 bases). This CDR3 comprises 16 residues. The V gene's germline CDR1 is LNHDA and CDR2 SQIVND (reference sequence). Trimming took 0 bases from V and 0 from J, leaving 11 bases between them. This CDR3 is CASSIDPGGLNTEAFF. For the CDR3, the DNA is TGTGCCAGTAGTATAGATCCTGGGGGACTGAACACTGAAGCTTTCTTT.

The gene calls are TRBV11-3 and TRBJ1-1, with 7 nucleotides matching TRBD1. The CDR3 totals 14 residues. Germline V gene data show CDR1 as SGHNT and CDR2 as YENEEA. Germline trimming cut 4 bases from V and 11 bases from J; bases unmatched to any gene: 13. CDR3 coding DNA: TGTGCCAGCAGCTCAAGCCACAGGGGAGGGATCGCTTTCTTT. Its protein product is CASSSSHRGGIAFF.